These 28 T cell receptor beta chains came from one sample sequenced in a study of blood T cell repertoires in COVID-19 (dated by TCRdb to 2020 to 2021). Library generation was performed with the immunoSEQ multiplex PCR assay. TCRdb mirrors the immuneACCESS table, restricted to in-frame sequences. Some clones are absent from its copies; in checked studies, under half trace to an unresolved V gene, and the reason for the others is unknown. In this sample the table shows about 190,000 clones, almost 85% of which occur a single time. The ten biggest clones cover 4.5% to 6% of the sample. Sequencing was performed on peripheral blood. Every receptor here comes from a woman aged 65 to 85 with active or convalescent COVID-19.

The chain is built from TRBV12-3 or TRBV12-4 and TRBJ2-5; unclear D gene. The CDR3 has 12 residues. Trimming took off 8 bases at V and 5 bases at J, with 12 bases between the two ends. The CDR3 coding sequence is TGTGCCAGCTCCGCGCCCAGGGAGACCCAGTACTTC. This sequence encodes CASSAPRETQYF.

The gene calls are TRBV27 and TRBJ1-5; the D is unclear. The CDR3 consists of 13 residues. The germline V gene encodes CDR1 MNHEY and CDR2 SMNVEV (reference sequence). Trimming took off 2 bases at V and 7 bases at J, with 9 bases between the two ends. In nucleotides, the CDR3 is TGTGCCAGCAGTTTAAGATTAGCGCAGCCCCAGCATTTT. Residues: CASSLRLAQPQHF.

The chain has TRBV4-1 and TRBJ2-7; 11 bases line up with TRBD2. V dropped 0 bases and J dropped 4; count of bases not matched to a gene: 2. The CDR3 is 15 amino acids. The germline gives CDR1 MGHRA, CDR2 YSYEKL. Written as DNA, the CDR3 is TGCGCCAGCAGCCAAGAGCTAGCGGGAGGTTACGAGCAGTACTTC. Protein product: CASSQELAGGYEQYF.

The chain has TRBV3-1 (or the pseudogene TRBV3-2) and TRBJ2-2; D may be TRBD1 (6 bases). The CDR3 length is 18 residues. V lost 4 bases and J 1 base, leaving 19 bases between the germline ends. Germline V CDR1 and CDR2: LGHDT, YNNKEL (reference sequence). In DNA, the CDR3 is TGTGCCAGCAGCCCTGAACGCAAAGGGGGAGTGAACACCGGGGAGCTGTTTTTT. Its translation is CASSPERKGGVNTGELFF.

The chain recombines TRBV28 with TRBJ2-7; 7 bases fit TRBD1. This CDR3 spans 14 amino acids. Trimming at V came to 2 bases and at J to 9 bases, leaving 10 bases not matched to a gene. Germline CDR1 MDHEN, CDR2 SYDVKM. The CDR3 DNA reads TGTGCCAGCAGTTTACTGAACAGGGGAATGGTGCAGTACTTC. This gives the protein CASSLLNRGMVQYF.

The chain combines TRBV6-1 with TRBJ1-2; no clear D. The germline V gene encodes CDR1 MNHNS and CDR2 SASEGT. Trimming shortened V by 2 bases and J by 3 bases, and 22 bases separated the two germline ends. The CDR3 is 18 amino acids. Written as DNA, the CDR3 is TGTGCCAGCAGTGAATACGGGTCGGCTCGGCCCAAAGACTATGGCTACACCTTC. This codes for CASSEYGSARPKDYGYTF.

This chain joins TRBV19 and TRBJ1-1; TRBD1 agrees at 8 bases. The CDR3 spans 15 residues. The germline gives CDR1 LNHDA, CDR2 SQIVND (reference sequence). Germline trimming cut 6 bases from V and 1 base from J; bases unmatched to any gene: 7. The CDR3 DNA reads TGTGCCAGTAGAGACAGGGGTCCCCAGAACACTGAAGCTTTCTTT. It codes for CASRDRGPQNTEAFF.

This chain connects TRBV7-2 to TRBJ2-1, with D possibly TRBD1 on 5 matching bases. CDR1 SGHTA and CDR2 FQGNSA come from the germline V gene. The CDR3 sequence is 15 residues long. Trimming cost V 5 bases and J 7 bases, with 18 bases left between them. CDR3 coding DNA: TGTGCCAGCAGCCCCGAAGCAGGGATCCGTAATGAGCAGTTCTTC. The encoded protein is CASSPEAGIRNEQFF.

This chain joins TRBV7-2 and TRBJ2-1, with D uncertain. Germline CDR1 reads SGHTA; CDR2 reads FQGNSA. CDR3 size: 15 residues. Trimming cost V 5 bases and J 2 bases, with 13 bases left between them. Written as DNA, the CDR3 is TGTGCCAGCAGCCCCCGGATTCTAGCCTACAATGAGCAGTTCTTC. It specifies CASSPRILAYNEQFF.

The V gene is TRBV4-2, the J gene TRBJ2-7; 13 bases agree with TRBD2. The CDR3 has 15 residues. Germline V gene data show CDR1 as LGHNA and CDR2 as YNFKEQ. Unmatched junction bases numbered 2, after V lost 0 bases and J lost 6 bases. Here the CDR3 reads CASSQETSGRFEQYF. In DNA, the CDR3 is TGTGCCAGCAGCCAAGAGACTAGCGGGAGGTTCGAGCAGTACTTC.

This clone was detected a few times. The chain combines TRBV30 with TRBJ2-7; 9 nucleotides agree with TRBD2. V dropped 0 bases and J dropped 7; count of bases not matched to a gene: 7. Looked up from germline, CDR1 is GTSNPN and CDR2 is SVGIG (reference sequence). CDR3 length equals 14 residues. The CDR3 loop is CAWSVGPSGKEQYF. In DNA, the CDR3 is TGTGCCTGGAGTGTGGGTCCTAGCGGGAAAGAGCAGTACTTC.

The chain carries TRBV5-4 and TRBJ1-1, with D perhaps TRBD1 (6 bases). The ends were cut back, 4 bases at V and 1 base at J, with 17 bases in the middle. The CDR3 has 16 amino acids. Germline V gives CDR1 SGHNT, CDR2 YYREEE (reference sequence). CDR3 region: CASSRGGVQWNTEAFF. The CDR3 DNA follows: TGTGCCAGCAGCAGGGGGGGGGTTCAGTGGAACACTGAAGCTTTCTTT. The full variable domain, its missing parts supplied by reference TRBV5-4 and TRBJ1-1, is ETGVTQSPTHLIKTRGQQVTLRCSSQSGHNTVSWYQQALGQGPQFIFQYYREEENGRGNFPPRFSGLQFPNYSSELNVNALELDDSALYLCASSRGGVQWNTEAFFGQGTRLTVV.

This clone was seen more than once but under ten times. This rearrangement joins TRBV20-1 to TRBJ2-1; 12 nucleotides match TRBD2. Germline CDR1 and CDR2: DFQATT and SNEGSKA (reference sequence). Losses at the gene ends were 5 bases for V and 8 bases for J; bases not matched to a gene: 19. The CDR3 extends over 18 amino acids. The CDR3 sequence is CSARGASGRALDFYEQFF. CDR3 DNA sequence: TGCAGTGCTCGTGGGGCTAGCGGGAGGGCCCTCGATTTCTATGAGCAGTTCTTC.

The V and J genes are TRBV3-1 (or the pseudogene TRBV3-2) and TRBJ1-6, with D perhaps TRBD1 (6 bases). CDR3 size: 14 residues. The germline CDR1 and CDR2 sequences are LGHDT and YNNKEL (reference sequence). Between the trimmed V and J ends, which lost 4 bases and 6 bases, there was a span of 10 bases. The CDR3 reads CASSRGQPNSPLHF. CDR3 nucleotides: TGTGCCAGCAGCCGAGGACAGCCTAATTCACCCCTCCACTTT.

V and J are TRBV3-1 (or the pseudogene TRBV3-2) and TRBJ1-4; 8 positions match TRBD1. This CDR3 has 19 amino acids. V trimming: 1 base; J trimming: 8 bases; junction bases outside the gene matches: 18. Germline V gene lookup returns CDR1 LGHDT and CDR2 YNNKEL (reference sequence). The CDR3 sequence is CASSQVRGTGGLRREKLFF. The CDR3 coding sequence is TGTGCCAGCAGCCAAGTTCGCGGGACAGGAGGCCTTAGGAGGGAAAAACTGTTTTTT.

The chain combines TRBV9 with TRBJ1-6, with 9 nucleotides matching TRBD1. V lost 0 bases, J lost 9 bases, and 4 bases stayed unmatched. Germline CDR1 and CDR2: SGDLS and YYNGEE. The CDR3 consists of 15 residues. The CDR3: CASSVAGTGRSPLHF. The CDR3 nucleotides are TGTGCCAGCAGCGTAGCGGGGACAGGGCGTTCACCCCTCCACTTT.

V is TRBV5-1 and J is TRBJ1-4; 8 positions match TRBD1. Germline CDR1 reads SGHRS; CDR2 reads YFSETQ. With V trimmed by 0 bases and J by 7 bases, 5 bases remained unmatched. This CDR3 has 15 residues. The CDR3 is CASSLVGQGSEKLFF. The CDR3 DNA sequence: TGCGCCAGCAGCTTGGTCGGACAGGGAAGTGAAAAACTGTTTTTT.

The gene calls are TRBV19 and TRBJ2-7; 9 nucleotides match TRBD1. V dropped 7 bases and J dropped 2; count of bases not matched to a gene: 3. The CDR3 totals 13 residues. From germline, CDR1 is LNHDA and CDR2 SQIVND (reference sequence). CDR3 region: CASKDRGPYEQYF. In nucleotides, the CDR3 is TGTGCCAGTAAGGACAGGGGCCCCTACGAGCAGTACTTC.

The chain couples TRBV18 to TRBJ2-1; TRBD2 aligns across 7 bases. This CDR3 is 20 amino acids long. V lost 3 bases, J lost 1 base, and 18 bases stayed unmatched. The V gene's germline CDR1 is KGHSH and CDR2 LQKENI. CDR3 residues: CASSPYSGGSGVGSYNEQFF. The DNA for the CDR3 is TGTGCCAGCTCACCTTATTCTGGTGGAAGCGGGGTGGGGTCCTACAATGAGCAGTTCTTC.

Here the CDR3 DNA reads TGCGCCAGCGCCTGGACAGCAAACACTGAAGCTTTCTTT. This translates into CASAWTANTEAFF. The chain uses TRBV5-1 and TRBJ1-1; TRBD1 might be the D (6 bases). The CDR3 is 13 residues long. The germline CDR1 and CDR2 sequences are SGHRS and YFSETQ. Trimming removed 7 bases from V and 2 bases from J, with 12 bases in between.

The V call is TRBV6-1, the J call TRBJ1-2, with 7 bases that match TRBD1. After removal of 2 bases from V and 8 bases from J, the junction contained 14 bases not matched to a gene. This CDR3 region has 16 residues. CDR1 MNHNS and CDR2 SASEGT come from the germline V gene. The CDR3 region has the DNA TGTGCCAGCAGTGAATTTAGTGAGACAGGGAGACGAGGCTACACCTTC. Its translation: CASSEFSETGRRGYTF.

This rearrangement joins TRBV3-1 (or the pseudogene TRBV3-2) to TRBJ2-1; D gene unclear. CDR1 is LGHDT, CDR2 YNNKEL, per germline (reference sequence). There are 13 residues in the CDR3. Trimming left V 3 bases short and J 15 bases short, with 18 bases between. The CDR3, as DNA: TGTGCCAGCAGCCAGTTTGGTACGAGTCTTCTGTTCTTC. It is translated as CASSQFGTSLLFF.

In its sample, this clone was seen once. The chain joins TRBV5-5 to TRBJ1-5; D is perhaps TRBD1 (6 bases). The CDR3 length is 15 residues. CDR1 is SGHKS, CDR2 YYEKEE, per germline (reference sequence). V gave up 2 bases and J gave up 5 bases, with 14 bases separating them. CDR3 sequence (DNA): TGTGCCAGCAGCTTTTCCGGGGCAGGGGATCAGCCCCAGCATTTT. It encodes CASSFSGAGDQPQHF. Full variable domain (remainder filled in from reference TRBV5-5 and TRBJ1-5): DAGVTQSPTHLIKTRGQQVTLRCSPISGHKSVSWYQQVLGQGPQFIFQYYEKEERGRGNFPDRFSARQFPNYSSELNVNALLLGDSALYLCASSFSGAGDQPQHFGDGTRLSIL.

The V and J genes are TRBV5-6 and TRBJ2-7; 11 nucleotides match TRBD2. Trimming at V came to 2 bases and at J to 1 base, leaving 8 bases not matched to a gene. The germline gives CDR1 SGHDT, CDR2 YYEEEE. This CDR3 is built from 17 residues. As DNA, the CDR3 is TGTGCCAGCAGCTTCAGGGGTAGCGGGAGGGGATCCTACGAGCAGTACTTC. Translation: CASSFRGSGRGSYEQYF. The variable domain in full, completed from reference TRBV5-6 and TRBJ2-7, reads DAGVTQSPTHLIKTRGQQVTLRCSPKSGHDTVSWYQQALGQGPQFIFQYYEEEERQRGNFPDRFSGHQFPNYSSELNVNALLLGDSALYLCASSFRGSGRGSYEQYFGPGTRLTVT.

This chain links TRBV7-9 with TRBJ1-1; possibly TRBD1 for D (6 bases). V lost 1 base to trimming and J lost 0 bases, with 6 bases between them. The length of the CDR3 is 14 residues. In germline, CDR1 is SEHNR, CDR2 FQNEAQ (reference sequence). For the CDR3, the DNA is TGTGCCAGCAGCTTAGGGGGGCTGAACACTGAAGCTTTCTTT. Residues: CASSLGGLNTEAFF.

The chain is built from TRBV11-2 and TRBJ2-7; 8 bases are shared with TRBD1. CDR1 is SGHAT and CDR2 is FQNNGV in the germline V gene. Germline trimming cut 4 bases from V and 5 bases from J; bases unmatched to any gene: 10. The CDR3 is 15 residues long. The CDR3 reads CASSSTDRGIHEQYF. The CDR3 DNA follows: TGTGCCAGCAGCTCAACCGACAGGGGAATCCACGAGCAGTACTTC.

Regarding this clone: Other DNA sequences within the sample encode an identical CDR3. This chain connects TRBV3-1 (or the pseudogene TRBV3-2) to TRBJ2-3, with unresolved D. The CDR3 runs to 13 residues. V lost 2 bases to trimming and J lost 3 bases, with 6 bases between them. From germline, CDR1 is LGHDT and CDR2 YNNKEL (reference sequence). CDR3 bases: TGTGCCAGCAGCCAACTAAGTACAGATACGCAGTATTTT. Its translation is CASSQLSTDTQYF.

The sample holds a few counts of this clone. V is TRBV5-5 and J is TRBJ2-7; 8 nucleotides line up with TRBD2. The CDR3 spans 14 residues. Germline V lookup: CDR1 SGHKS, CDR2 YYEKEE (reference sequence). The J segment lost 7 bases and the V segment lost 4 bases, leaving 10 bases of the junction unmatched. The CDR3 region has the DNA TGTGCCAGCAGCCCGGGACTAGAACTGTCGGAGCAGTACTTC. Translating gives CASSPGLELSEQYF.